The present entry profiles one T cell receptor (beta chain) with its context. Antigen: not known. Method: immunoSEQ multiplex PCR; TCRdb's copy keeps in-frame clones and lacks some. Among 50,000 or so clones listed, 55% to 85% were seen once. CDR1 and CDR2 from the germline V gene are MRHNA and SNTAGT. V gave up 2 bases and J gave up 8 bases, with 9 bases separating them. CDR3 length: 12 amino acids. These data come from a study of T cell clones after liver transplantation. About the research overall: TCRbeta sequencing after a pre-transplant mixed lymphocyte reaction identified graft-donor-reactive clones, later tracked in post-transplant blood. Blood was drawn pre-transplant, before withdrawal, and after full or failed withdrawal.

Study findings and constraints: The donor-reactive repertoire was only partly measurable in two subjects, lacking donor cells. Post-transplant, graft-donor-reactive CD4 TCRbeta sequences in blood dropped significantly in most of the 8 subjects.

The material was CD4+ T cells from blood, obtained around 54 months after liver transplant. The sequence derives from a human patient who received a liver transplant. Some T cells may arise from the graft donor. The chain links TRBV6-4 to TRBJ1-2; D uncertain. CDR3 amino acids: CASSDGSSGYTF. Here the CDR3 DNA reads TGTGCCAGCAGTGACGGAAGCAGCGGCTACACCTTC.